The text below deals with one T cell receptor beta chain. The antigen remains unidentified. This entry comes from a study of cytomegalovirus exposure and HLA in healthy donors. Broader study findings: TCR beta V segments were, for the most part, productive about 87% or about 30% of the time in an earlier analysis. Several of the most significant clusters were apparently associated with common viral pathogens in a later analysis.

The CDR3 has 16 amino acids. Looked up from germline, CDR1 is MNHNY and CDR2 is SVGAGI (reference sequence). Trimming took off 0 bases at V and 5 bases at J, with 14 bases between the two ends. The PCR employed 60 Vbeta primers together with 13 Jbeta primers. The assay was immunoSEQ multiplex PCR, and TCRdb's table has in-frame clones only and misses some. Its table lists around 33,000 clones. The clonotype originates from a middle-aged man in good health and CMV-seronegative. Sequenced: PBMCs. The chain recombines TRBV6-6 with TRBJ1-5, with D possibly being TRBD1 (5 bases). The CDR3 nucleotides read TGTGCCAGCAGTTACTCGAGCCAGGGATTTGATCAGCCCCAGCATTTT. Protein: CASSYSSQGFDQPQHF.